Presented here are 15 T cell receptor beta chains from one specimen sequenced in a study of CD8 T cells in ankylosing spondylitis. Their recognized antigens are unknown. TCRdb recomputed calls from the 5' RACE reads with MiXCR, one row per CDR3 protein. The sample holds approximately 440,000 distinct CDR3 sequences, about 15% seen once. Regarding the study as a whole: A TCR beta motif of fewer than ten highly homologous variants seemed to mark ankylosing spondylitis blood.

The sample comprised blood, either unsorted or a sorted T cell fraction (not recorded which). Every receptor here comes from a male donor with ankylosing spondylitis.

This clonotype was seen a few times. This chain connects TRBV5-1 to TRBJ2-1; D is perhaps TRBD2 (5 bases). Per germline, CDR1 SGHRS and CDR2 YFSETQ. Between the trimmed V and J ends, which lost 0 bases and 6 bases, there was a span of 16 bases. This CDR3 has 16 amino acids. CDR3 residues: CASSLARGSASNEQFF. The CDR3 DNA sequence: TGCGCCAGCAGCTTGGCCCGAGGGAGCGCTTCCAATGAGCAGTTCTTC.

By sample share, this clonotype is large. The CDR3 region is CASSDRDTTNYGYTF. Here the CDR3 DNA reads TGTGCCAGCAGTGACCGGGACACTACAAACTATGGCTACACCTTC. The rearrangement uses TRBV12-3 or TRBV12-4 and TRBJ1-2; TRBD1 is a possible D gene (6 bases). The CDR3 runs to 15 residues. Trimming removed 5 bases from V and 2 bases from J, with 15 bases in between.

This chain uses TRBV5-1 with TRBJ1-6; D might be TRBD1 (5 bases). The CDR3 is made up of 16 amino acids. CDR1 is SGHRS and CDR2 is YFSETQ in the germline V gene. The V end was cut by 4 bases, the J end by 7 bases, with 18 bases between. Here the CDR3 DNA reads TGCGCCAGCAGCCACGCGGGGGGGGTGGGCAATTCACCCCTCCACTTT. Protein product: CASSHAGGVGNSPLHF.

This chain uses TRBV12-3 or TRBV12-4 with TRBJ1-6; D is unclear. V was pared by 7 bases and J by 13 bases, with 20 bases between. The CDR3 contains 14 residues. CDR3 nucleotides: TGTGCCAGCACCGAGACTGGCGTATCGTCGCCCCTCCACTTT. It specifies CASTETGVSSPLHF.

The sample holds a few counts of this clonotype. This CDR3 reads CASSLVGGGDTGELFF. CDR3 DNA: TGTGCCAGCAGCTTAGTAGGGGGAGGGGACACCGGGGAGCTGTTTTTT. The genes are TRBV7-2 and TRBJ2-2, with a weak D call TRBD2 (7 bases). The V gene lost 1 base and the J gene lost 3 bases, with 12 bases spanning the gap. This CDR3 is 16 amino acids long. CDR1 and CDR2 from the germline V gene are SGHTA and FQGNSA.

V is TRBV3-1 and J is TRBJ2-7, with D unclear. The germline V and J ends were trimmed by 1 base and 3 bases, with 10 bases remaining between them. The CDR3 covers 14 residues. The germline CDR1 and CDR2 sequences are LGHDT and YNNKEL (reference sequence). CDR3 DNA sequence: TGTGCCAGCAGCCAAGCAAGTAGAGTCTACGAGCAGTACTTC. Its protein product is CASSQASRVYEQYF.

Only a few counts were recorded for this clonotype. The chain is built from TRBV29-1 and TRBJ1-6; no reliable D call. Germline assignment: CDR1 SQVTM and CDR2 ANQGSEA. Deletions cut 6 bases from V and 2 bases from J, with 14 bases between. The CDR3 is 15 residues long. The CDR3 protein is CSVPTARAYNSPLHF. The CDR3 DNA follows: TGCAGCGTCCCTACTGCCCGGGCCTATAATTCACCCCTCCACTTT.

This clonotype appeared a few times. The V and J genes are TRBV18 and TRBJ2-1, with D perhaps being TRBD1 or TRBD2 (5 bases each). The germline V gene encodes CDR1 KGHSH and CDR2 LQKENI. V dropped 2 bases and J dropped 9 bases, with 14 bases sitting between them. The CDR3 has 14 residues. CDR3 sequence: CASSPEFTRGEQFF. CDR3 nucleotides: TGTGCCAGCTCACCAGAGTTTACTAGGGGTGAGCAGTTCTTC.

The chain links TRBV20-1 to TRBJ2-3, with 9 bases matching TRBD1. V lost 4 bases to trimming and J lost 8 bases; unmatched junction nucleotides: 13. From germline, CDR1 is DFQATT and CDR2 SNEGSKA (reference sequence). The CDR3 covers 15 residues. The CDR3 spells CSAMMVGQGWVTQYF. CDR3 sequence (DNA): TGCAGTGCTATGATGGTGGGACAGGGATGGGTTACGCAGTATTTT.

This chain connects TRBV7-2 to TRBJ2-7; D might be TRBD2 (5 bases). Per germline, CDR1 SGHTA and CDR2 FQGNSA. V gave up 8 bases and J gave up 3 bases, with 11 bases separating them. The CDR3 loop spans 12 amino acids. CDR3: CASGTRDYEQYF. The CDR3 DNA sequence: TGTGCCAGCGGAACTAGGGACTACGAGCAGTACTTC.

The rearrangement uses TRBV3-1 and TRBJ2-5; no clear D gene. This CDR3 contains 13 residues. The germline V gene encodes CDR1 LGHDT and CDR2 YNNKEL (reference sequence). Trimming shortened V by 4 bases and J by 2 bases, and 8 bases separated the two germline ends. The CDR3 sequence: CASSPLLQETQYF. The CDR3 bases are TGTGCCAGCAGCCCCCTCCTACAAGAGACCCAGTACTTC.

This clonotype showed up just a few times. This sequence joins TRBV20-1 and TRBJ2-4; TRBD2 might be the D (6 bases). The CDR3 covers 14 residues. Trimming stripped 3 bases from V and 3 bases from J, with 12 bases between. Germline assignment: CDR1 DFQATT and CDR2 SNEGSKA (reference sequence). In DNA form, the CDR3 reads TGCAGTGCTAGCGGGAAGGACTACAAAAACATTCAGTACTTC. It specifies CSASGKDYKNIQYF.

This clonotype was counted between two and nine times. The genes are TRBV2 and TRBJ2-5, with D tentatively TRBD1 (6 bases). Per germline, CDR1 SNHLY and CDR2 FYNNEI. This CDR3 comprises 14 residues. V was clipped by 8 bases and J by 0 bases, with 13 bases between them. CDR3 in DNA: TGTGCCAGCCGAGTGGGGGCGTACCAAGAGACCCAGTACTTC. It is translated as CASRVGAYQETQYF.

This clonotype was seen many times. This chain connects TRBV7-2 to TRBJ1-3; unclear D gene. V shed 5 bases and J shed 1 base, with 12 bases lying between them. This CDR3 spans 15 amino acids. Germline lookup yields CDR1 SGHTA and CDR2 FQGNSA. The CDR3 here is CASSQQTLSGNTIYF. CDR3 in DNA: TGTGCCAGCAGCCAGCAGACTTTGTCTGGAAACACCATATATTTT.

This clonotype was counted only a few times. This chain uses TRBV5-6 with TRBJ1-1, with TRBD1 matching over 7 bases. Per germline, CDR1 SGHDT and CDR2 YYEEEE. The CDR3 has 13 amino acids. The V segment lost 1 base and the J segment 7 bases; nucleotides outside the gene matches: 4. The CDR3 DNA reads TGTGCCAGCAGCTTGAGGGGGCAGGGTGAAGCTTTCTTT. Protein: CASSLRGQGEAFF.